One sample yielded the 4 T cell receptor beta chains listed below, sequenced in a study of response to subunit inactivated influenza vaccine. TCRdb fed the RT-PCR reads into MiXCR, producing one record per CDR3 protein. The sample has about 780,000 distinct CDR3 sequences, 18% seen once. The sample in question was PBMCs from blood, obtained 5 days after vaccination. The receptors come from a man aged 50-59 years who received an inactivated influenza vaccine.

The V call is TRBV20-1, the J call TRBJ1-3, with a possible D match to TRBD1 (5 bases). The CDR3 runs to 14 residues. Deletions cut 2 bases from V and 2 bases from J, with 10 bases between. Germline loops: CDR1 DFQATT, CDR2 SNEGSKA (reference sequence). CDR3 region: CSARIRDPGNTIYF. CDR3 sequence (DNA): TGCAGTGCTAGAATCAGGGATCCTGGAAACACCATATATTTT.

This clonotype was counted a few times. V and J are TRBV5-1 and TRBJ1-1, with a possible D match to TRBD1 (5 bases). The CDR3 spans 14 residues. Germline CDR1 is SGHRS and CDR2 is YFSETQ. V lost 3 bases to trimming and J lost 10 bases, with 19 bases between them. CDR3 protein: CASSSSGAGLAAFF. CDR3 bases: TGCGCCAGCAGCTCCAGCGGGGCTGGGCTGGCAGCTTTCTTT. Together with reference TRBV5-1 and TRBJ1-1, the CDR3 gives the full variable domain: KAGVTQTPRYLIKTRGQQVTLSCSPISGHRSVSWYQQTPGQGLQFLFEYFSETQRNKGNFPGRFSGRQFSNSRSEMNVSTLELGDSALYLCASSSSGAGLAAFFGQGTRLTVV.

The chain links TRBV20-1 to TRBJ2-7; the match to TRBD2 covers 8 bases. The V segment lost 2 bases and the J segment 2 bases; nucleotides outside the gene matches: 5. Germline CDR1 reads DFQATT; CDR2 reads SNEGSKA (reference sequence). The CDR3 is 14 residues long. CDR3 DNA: TGCAGTGCTAGACCGGGACTAGAGGCCTACGAGCAGTACTTC. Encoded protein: CSARPGLEAYEQYF.

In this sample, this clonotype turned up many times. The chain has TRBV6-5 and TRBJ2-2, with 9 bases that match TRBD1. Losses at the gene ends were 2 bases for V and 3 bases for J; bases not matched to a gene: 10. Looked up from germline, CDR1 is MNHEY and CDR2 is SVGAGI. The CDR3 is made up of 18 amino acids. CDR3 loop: CASSYHHRGLKDTGELFF. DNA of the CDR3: TGTGCCAGCAGTTACCATCACAGGGGGCTTAAGGACACCGGGGAGCTGTTTTTT.